A selection of T cell receptor beta chains follows, all from one sample in a study of post-analysis software for immune sequencing data. TCRdb re-analysed the PCR reads in MiXCR, keeping a single row per CDR3 protein. The repertoire holds hundreds of thousands of distinct CDR3 sequences, with approximately 53% as singletons. Sequences were obtained from blood. These receptors were taken from a girl under 18 with multiple sclerosis. The CDR3 runs from the conserved cysteine through the conserved F or W. D genes are given only for firm matches. The size entry is marked missing in some rows and otherwise reads once, few, many or a size class.

clone size: -
V gene: TRBV7-7
J gene: TRBJ2-5
D gene: -
CDR3 protein: CASSLLAGAYQETQYF
CDR3 DNA: TGTGCCAGCAGCTTACTGGCAGGGGCGTACCAAGAGACCCAGTACTTC

clone size: once
V gene: TRBV7-2
J gene: TRBJ1-1
D gene: TRBD1
CDR3 protein: CASRRGQANTEAFF
CDR3 DNA: TGTGCCAGCAGGAGGGGACAGGCAAACACTGAAGCTTTCTTT

clone size: few
V gene: TRBV6-5
J gene: TRBJ2-7
D gene: -
CDR3 protein: CASSYSMFSSYEQYF
CDR3 DNA: TGTGCCAGCAGTTACTCGATGTTTAGCTCCTACGAGCAGTACTTC

clone size: -
V gene: TRBV29-1
J gene: TRBJ2-7
D gene: TRBD1
CDR3 protein: CSAGEPTGVPYEQYF
CDR3 DNA: TGCAGCGCTGGAGAGCCGACAGGGGTCCCCTACGAGCAGTACTTC

clone size: -
V gene: TRBV5-1
J gene: TRBJ2-6
D gene: -
CDR3 protein: CASESQGAGANVLTF
CDR3 DNA: TGCGCCAGCGAATCCCAGGGAGCTGGGGCCAACGTCCTGACTTTC

clone size: few
V gene: TRBV3-1
J gene: TRBJ2-7
D gene: -
CDR3 protein: CASSPPGAGPLHEQYF
CDR3 DNA: TGTGCCAGCAGCCCCCCTGGGGCGGGACCCCTCCACGAGCAGTACTTC

clone size: -
V gene: TRBV29-1
J gene: TRBJ2-7
D gene: TRBD2
CDR3 protein: CSVEGLAGREQYF
CDR3 DNA: TGCAGCGTCGAGGGACTAGCGGGTAGGGAGCAGTACTTC

clone size: few
V gene: TRBV7-2
J gene: TRBJ1-2
D gene: -
CDR3 protein: CASSSQWRASNYGYTF
CDR3 DNA: TGTGCCAGCAGCTCCCAGTGGAGGGCCAGCAACTATGGCTACACCTTC

clone size: once
V gene: TRBV29-1
J gene: TRBJ1-1
D gene: -
CDR3 protein: CSVVGMNTEAFF
CDR3 DNA: TGCAGCGTCGTAGGCATGAACACTGAAGCTTTCTTT

clone size: few
V gene: TRBV2
J gene: TRBJ1-2
D gene: -
CDR3 protein: CASRVGTARYGYTF
CDR3 DNA: TGTGCCAGCAGAGTGGGGACTGCCCGCTATGGCTACACCTTC

clone size: -
V gene: TRBV18
J gene: TRBJ2-1
D gene: -
CDR3 protein: CASSPDIVADNEQFF
CDR3 DNA: TGTGCCAGCTCACCAGATATCGTTGCCGACAATGAGCAGTTCTTC

clone size: -
V gene: TRBV29-1
J gene: TRBJ2-4
D gene: -
CDR3 protein: CSAFSLAKNIQYF
CDR3 DNA: TGCAGCGCCTTTAGTCTAGCCAAAAACATTCAGTACTTC

clone size: -
V gene: TRBV2
J gene: TRBJ2-5
D gene: -
CDR3 protein: CASSELHSTGTQYF
CDR3 DNA: TGTGCCAGCAGTGAACTACACTCAACGGGGACCCAGTACTTC

clone size: -
V gene: TRBV5-6
J gene: TRBJ2-3
D gene: -
CDR3 protein: CASSWTENPTDTQYF
CDR3 DNA: TGTGCCAGCAGCTGGACAGAAAACCCCACAGATACGCAGTATTTT

clone size: few
V gene: TRBV27
J gene: TRBJ2-5
D gene: -
CDR3 protein: CASSPLAYQETQYF
CDR3 DNA: TGTGCCAGCAGTCCTCTAGCGTACCAAGAGACCCAGTACTTC

clone size: -
V gene: TRBV29-1
J gene: TRBJ2-5
D gene: TRBD2
CDR3 protein: CSVGGSGSVSETQYF
CDR3 DNA: TGCAGCGTTGGCGGTAGCGGGAGCGTCTCGGAGACCCAGTACTTC

clone size: -
V gene: TRBV6-6
J gene: TRBJ2-7
D gene: -
CDR3 protein: CASSYSLHEQYF
CDR3 DNA: TGTGCCAGCAGTTACTCGTTGCACGAGCAGTACTTC

clone size: few
V gene: TRBV5-1
J gene: TRBJ2-7
D gene: -
CDR3 protein: CASRRLPSDVYEQYF
CDR3 DNA: TGCGCCAGCAGACGACTGCCTAGCGATGTTTACGAGCAGTACTTC

clone size: few
V gene: TRBV24-1
J gene: TRBJ2-3
D gene: -
CDR3 protein: CATSDSVTTTDTQYF
CDR3 DNA: TGTGCCACCAGTGATTCCGTTACCACTACAGATACGCAGTATTTT

clone size: -
V gene: TRBV5-1
J gene: TRBJ2-7
D gene: -
CDR3 protein: CASSFGGDYEQYF
CDR3 DNA: TGCGCCAGCAGCTTTGGGGGAGACTACGAGCAGTACTTC

clone size: -
V gene: TRBV20-1
J gene: TRBJ2-2
D gene: -
CDR3 protein: CSASLTAFTGELFF
CDR3 DNA: TGCAGTGCTAGCCTTACCGCTTTTACCGGGGAGCTGTTTTTT

clone size: few
V gene: TRBV29-1
J gene: TRBJ1-2
D gene: -
CDR3 protein: CSVEGPVGGYGYTF
CDR3 DNA: TGCAGCGTTGAGGGACCAGTTGGAGGGTATGGCTACACCTTC

clone size: -
V gene: TRBV12-3/TRBV12-4
J gene: TRBJ1-2
D gene: -
CDR3 protein: CASSLAGGGHGYTF
CDR3 DNA: TGTGCCAGCAGTTTAGCGGGGGGAGGTCATGGCTACACCTTC

clone size: few
V gene: TRBV20-1
J gene: TRBJ1-4
D gene: -
CDR3 protein: CSARDLGGTGEKLFF
CDR3 DNA: TGCAGTGCTAGAGATCTGGGCGGCACCGGTGAAAAACTGTTTTTT

clone size: -
V gene: TRBV3-1
J gene: TRBJ2-7
D gene: TRBD2
CDR3 protein: CASSPRLAGIEQYF
CDR3 DNA: TGTGCCAGCAGCCCCCGGCTAGCGGGGATCGAGCAGTACTTC

clone size: few
V gene: TRBV9
J gene: TRBJ2-3
D gene: -
CDR3 protein: CASSTGGGFRTDTQYF
CDR3 DNA: TGTGCCAGCAGCACTGGAGGGGGGTTCCGCACAGATACGCAGTATTTT

clone size: -
V gene: TRBV14
J gene: TRBJ1-1
D gene: -
CDR3 protein: CASSQELFSFGTEAFF
CDR3 DNA: TGTGCCAGCAGCCAAGAACTCTTTTCGTTTGGGACTGAAGCTTTCTTT

clone size: -
V gene: TRBV29-1
J gene: TRBJ2-5
D gene: TRBD2
CDR3 protein: CSAGLAGRGETQYF
CDR3 DNA: TGCAGCGCGGGACTAGCGGGACGAGGAGAGACCCAGTACTTC

clone size: -
V gene: TRBV20-1
J gene: TRBJ2-5
D gene: TRBD2
CDR3 protein: CSATGTSGNQETQYF
CDR3 DNA: TGCAGTGCAACCGGGACTAGCGGTAATCAAGAGACCCAGTACTTC

clone size: few
V gene: TRBV5-1
J gene: TRBJ2-7
D gene: -
CDR3 protein: CASSWGAGPYEQYF
CDR3 DNA: TGCGCCAGCAGCTGGGGCGCCGGACCCTACGAGCAGTACTTC

clone size: -
V gene: TRBV5-6
J gene: TRBJ2-1
D gene: TRBD1
CDR3 protein: CASSEGQGLYNEQFF
CDR3 DNA: TGTGCCAGCAGCGAGGGACAGGGGTTGTACAATGAGCAGTTCTTC

clone size: -
V gene: TRBV29-1
J gene: TRBJ2-3
D gene: TRBD2
CDR3 protein: CSVESREVDTQYF
CDR3 DNA: TGCAGCGTTGAGAGTCGGGAGGTAGATACGCAGTATTTT

clone size: few
V gene: TRBV27
J gene: TRBJ1-2
D gene: TRBD1
CDR3 protein: CASSYKGQDYGYTF
CDR3 DNA: TGTGCCAGCAGTTACAAGGGACAGGACTATGGCTACACCTTC

clone size: few
V gene: TRBV6-5
J gene: TRBJ1-2
D gene: TRBD1
CDR3 protein: CASGRGPYGYTF
CDR3 DNA: TGTGCCAGCGGTAGGGGGCCTTATGGCTACACCTTC

clone size: -
V gene: TRBV6-5
J gene: TRBJ2-4
D gene: -
CDR3 protein: CASSYSSIAKNIQYF
CDR3 DNA: TGTGCCAGCAGTTACTCCTCAATAGCCAAAAACATTCAGTACTTC

clone size: -
V gene: TRBV29-1
J gene: TRBJ2-7
D gene: -
CDR3 protein: CSAGGGPYNEQYF
CDR3 DNA: TGCAGCGCTGGGGGGGGGCCATACAACGAGCAGTACTTC

clone size: -
V gene: TRBV2
J gene: TRBJ2-7
D gene: -
CDR3 protein: CASSDNLAHEQYF
CDR3 DNA: TGTGCCAGCAGTGATAATCTAGCGCACGAGCAGTACTTC

clone size: -
V gene: TRBV4-2
J gene: TRBJ2-3
D gene: -
CDR3 protein: CASSQDRITDTQYF
CDR3 DNA: TGTGCCAGCAGCCAGGACCGAATCACAGATACGCAGTATTTT

clone size: -
V gene: TRBV4-1
J gene: TRBJ2-7
D gene: -
CDR3 protein: CASSPWGNYEQYF
CDR3 DNA: TGCGCCAGCAGCCCCTGGGGGAATTACGAGCAGTACTTC

clone size: few
V gene: TRBV29-1
J gene: TRBJ1-2
D gene: -
CDR3 protein: CSASTHHSYGYTF
CDR3 DNA: TGCAGCGCCTCGACTCATCATTCCTATGGCTACACCTTC

clone size: -
V gene: TRBV3-1
J gene: TRBJ2-7
D gene: TRBD1
CDR3 protein: CASGRTGAEYEQYF
CDR3 DNA: TGTGCCAGCGGCCGGACAGGGGCGGAGTACGAGCAGTACTTC

clone size: few
V gene: TRBV4-1
J gene: TRBJ2-7
D gene: TRBD1
CDR3 protein: CASSLSGTGGDEQYF
CDR3 DNA: TGCGCCAGCAGCCTGTCCGGGACAGGGGGCGACGAGCAGTACTTC

clone size: -
V gene: TRBV11-2
J gene: TRBJ2-2
D gene: -
CDR3 protein: CASSLLGWETGELFF
CDR3 DNA: TGTGCCAGCAGCTTGTTGGGGTGGGAGACCGGGGAGCTGTTTTTT

clone size: few
V gene: TRBV11-1
J gene: TRBJ2-1
D gene: -
CDR3 protein: CASSLEPAGEQFF
CDR3 DNA: TGTGCCAGCAGCTTAGAACCCGCGGGGGAGCAGTTCTTC

clone size: -
V gene: TRBV27
J gene: TRBJ1-1
D gene: -
CDR3 protein: CASSLSDRYTEAFF
CDR3 DNA: TGTGCCAGCAGTTTATCGGACAGATACACTGAAGCTTTCTTT

clone size: -
V gene: TRBV15
J gene: TRBJ2-3
D gene: TRBD2
CDR3 protein: CATSRDRPGLAGDRDTQYF
CDR3 DNA: TGTGCCACCAGCAGAGATCGGCCCGGACTAGCGGGAGACAGAGATACGCAGTATTTT

clone size: -
V gene: TRBV3-1
J gene: TRBJ2-7
D gene: TRBD1
CDR3 protein: CASSLGQALSYEQYF
CDR3 DNA: TGTGCCAGCAGCCTCGGACAGGCCCTTTCCTACGAGCAGTACTTC

clone size: few
V gene: TRBV29-1
J gene: TRBJ2-7
D gene: -
CDR3 protein: CSLISGSHEQYF
CDR3 DNA: TGCAGCCTCATAAGCGGGTCCCACGAGCAGTACTTC

clone size: few
V gene: TRBV4-1
J gene: TRBJ2-7
D gene: TRBD2
CDR3 protein: CASSHRLAGDYEQYF
CDR3 DNA: TGCGCCAGCAGCCACCGACTAGCGGGGGACTACGAGCAGTACTTC